This TCR beta chain was observed in a study of T cell responses to AZD1222 COVID-19 vaccine. This clone has a single count. No antigen is known for it. The table came from immunoSEQ multiplex PCR; TCRdb's copy has only in-frame clones and leaves some out. The sample comprises roughly 100,000 clones, over 75% of which are singletons, and 18% rests with the top ten. The CDR3 consists of 15 residues. CDR1 is SNHLY and CDR2 is FYNNEI in the germline V gene. Trimming shortened V by 2 bases and J by 2 bases, and 10 bases separated the two germline ends. Study-wide results and limits: Breadth and depth of Spike-specific TCRs rose after two AZD1222 doses. In a largely white British group with more females than males, clonal diversity was possibly underestimated. Repertoires were obtained only post-peak T cell response.

V is TRBV2 and J is TRBJ1-3; D call uncertain. Sequencing used peripheral blood, obtained on day 0 of AZD1222 vaccination. This TCR was sampled from an adult in good health. The CDR3 nucleotides are TGTGCCAGCAGTGAACTGGACGGGACTGGAAACACCATATATTTT. It translates to CASSELDGTGNTIYF.